Listed here are 5 T cell receptor beta chains from one sample, sequenced in a study of shared clonotypes between healthy human individuals (dated by TCRdb to 2018 to 2020). The method was the immunoSEQ multiplex PCR assay. As stored in TCRdb, this immuneACCESS dataset retains in-frame rearrangements with V and J assigned. A fraction of the clones does not appear; measured against another copy, unresolved V genes explain less than half of the discrepancy, and the remainder lacks a known reason. The sample table holds about 2.4 million clones, of which 93% were seen once. Jointly, the top ten make up 0.35% to 0.45% of the sample. Source material: naive CD4+ T cells from PBMCs. Taken with the paper, the label for cell subset or site translates to: CD45RA+ positively selected. The receptor set was obtained from a man between 18 and 29 years old in good health. Some clones in this sample may be carry-over from other donors' samples.

V usage is TRBV28 and J usage is TRBJ2-1, with a weak D call TRBD2 (6 bases). Trimming removed 4 bases at V and 5 bases at J, with 12 bases between. The CDR3 length is 14 residues. Germline V gene lookup returns CDR1 MDHEN and CDR2 SYDVKM. CDR3 protein: CASSSLATHNEQFF. The CDR3 nucleotides read TGTGCCAGCAGTTCACTAGCAACCCACAATGAGCAGTTCTTC.

The chain joins TRBV2 to TRBJ2-7; 9 bases are shared with TRBD1. From germline, CDR1 is SNHLY and CDR2 FYNNEI. Germline trimming cut 6 bases from V and 5 bases from J; bases unmatched to any gene: 11. CDR3 size: 15 residues. CDR3 sequence reads: CASRGDRVFQNEQYF. The CDR3 nucleotides read TGTGCCAGCAGGGGGGACAGGGTGTTTCAGAACGAGCAGTACTTC.

The chain has TRBV9 and TRBJ2-5; D ambiguous. This CDR3 contains 15 residues. V gave up 0 bases and J gave up 0 bases, with 9 bases separating them. From germline, CDR1 is SGDLS and CDR2 YYNGEE. DNA of the CDR3: TGTGCCAGCAGCGTAGAGGCGGTCTACCAAGAGACCCAGTACTTC. As protein: CASSVEAVYQETQYF.

This chain joins TRBV2 and TRBJ2-7; 10 nucleotides line up with TRBD1. Germline V gene sequence: CDR1 SNHLY, CDR2 FYNNEI. This CDR3 is built from 16 residues. The trim removed 3 bases at V and 6 bases at J, leaving 11 bases unmatched. CDR3 protein: CASSETRDRGSGEQYF. CDR3 DNA sequence: TGTGCCAGCAGTGAGACCCGGGACAGGGGATCCGGCGAGCAGTACTTC. The variable domain in full, completed from reference TRBV2 and TRBJ2-7, reads EPEVTQTPSHQVTQMGQEVILRCVPISNHLYFYWYRQILGQKVEFLVSFYNNEISEKSEIFDDQFSVERPDGSNFTLKIRSTKLEDSAMYFCASSETRDRGSGEQYFGPGTRLTVT.

On this clone: The sample has other DNA sequences that encode this CDR3 too. Here the CDR3 reads CASSSGRSYEQYF. CDR3 nucleotide sequence: TGTGCCAGCAGTTCAGGGCGAAGCTACGAGCAGTACTTC. The gene calls are TRBV28 and TRBJ2-7; D is possibly TRBD1 (5 bases). The V gene's germline CDR1 is MDHEN and CDR2 SYDVKM. This CDR3 comprises 13 residues. Deletions cut 4 bases from V and 3 bases from J, with 10 bases between.